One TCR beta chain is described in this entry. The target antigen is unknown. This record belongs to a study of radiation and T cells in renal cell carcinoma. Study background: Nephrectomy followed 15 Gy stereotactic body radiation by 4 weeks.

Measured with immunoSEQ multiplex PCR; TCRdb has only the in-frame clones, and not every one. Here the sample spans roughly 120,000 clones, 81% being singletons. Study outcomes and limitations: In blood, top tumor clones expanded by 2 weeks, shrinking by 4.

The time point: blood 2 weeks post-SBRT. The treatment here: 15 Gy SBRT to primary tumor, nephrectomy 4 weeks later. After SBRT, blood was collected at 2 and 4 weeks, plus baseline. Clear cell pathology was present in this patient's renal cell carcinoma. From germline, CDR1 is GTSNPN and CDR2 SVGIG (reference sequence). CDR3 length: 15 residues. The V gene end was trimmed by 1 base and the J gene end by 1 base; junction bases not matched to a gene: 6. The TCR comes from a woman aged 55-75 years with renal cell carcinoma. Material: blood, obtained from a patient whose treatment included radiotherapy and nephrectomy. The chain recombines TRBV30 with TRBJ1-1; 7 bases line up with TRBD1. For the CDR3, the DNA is TGTGCCTGGAGTGCGAGGACAGGATGGAACACTGAAGCTTTCTTT. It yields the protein CAWSARTGWNTEAFF.